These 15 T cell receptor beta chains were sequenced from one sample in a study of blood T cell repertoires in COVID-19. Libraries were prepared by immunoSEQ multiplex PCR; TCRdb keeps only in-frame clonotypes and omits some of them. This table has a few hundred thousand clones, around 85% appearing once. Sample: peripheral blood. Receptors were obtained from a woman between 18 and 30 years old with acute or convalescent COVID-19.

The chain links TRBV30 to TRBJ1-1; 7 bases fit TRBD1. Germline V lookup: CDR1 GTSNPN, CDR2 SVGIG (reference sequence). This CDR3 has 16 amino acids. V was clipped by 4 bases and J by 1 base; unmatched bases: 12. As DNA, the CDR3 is TGTGCCTGGAATACTGGGACAGCAGCTCGGAACACTGAAGCTTTCTTT. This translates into CAWNTGTAARNTEAFF. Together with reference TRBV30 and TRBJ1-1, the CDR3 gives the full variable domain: SQTIHQWPATLVQPVGSPLSLECTVEGTSNPNLYWYRQAAGRGLQLLFYSVGIGQISSEVPQNLSASRPQDRQFILSSKKLLLSDSGFYLCAWNTGTAARNTEAFFGQGTRLTVV.

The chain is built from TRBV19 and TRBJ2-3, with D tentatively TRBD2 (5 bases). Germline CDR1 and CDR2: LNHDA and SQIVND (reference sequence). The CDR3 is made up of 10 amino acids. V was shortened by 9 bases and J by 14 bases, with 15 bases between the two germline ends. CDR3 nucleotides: TGTGCCAGCCACTGGGGAGTACGGTATTTT. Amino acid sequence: CASHWGVRYF.

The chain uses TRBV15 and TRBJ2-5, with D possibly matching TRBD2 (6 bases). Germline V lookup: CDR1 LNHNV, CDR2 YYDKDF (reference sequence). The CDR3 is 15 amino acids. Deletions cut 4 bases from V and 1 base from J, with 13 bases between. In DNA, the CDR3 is TGTGCCACCAGCACCGCCGGGACTGCCCAAGAGACCCAGTACTTC. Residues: CATSTAGTAQETQYF. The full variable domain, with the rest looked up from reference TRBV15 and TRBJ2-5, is DAMVIQNPRYQVTQFGKPVTLSCSQTLNHNVMYWYQQKSSQAPKLLFHYYDKDFNNEADTPDNFQSRRPNTSFCFLDIRSPGLGDTAMYLCATSTAGTAQETQYFGPGTRLLVL.

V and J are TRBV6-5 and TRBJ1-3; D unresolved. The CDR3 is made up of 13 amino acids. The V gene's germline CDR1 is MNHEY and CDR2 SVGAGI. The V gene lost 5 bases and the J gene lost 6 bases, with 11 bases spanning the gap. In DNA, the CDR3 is TGTGCCAGCAGTCTCGGGGAGAAAAACACCATATATTTT. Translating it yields CASSLGEKNTIYF.

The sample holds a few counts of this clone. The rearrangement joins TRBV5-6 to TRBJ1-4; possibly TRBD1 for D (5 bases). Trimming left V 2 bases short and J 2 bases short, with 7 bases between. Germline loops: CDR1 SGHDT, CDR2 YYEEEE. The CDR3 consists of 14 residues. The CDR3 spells CASSFRDTNEKLFF. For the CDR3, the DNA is TGTGCCAGCAGCTTCAGGGATACTAATGAAAAACTGTTTTTT.

The CDR3 protein is CASSLSQKNSPLHF. CDR3 DNA: TGTGCCAGCAGCTTAAGCCAAAAGAATTCACCCCTCCACTTT. The rearrangement links TRBV7-8 to TRBJ1-6, with D unresolved. Germline values: CDR1 SGHVS, CDR2 FQNEAQ. V shed 2 bases and J shed 7 bases, with 9 bases lying between them. The CDR3 has 14 residues.

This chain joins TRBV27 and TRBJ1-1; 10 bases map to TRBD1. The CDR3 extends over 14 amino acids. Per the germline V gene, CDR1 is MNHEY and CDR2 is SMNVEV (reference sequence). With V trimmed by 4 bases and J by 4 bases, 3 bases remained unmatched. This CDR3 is CASSSRTGGTEAFF. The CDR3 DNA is TGTGCCAGCAGTTCTCGGACAGGGGGCACTGAAGCTTTCTTT.

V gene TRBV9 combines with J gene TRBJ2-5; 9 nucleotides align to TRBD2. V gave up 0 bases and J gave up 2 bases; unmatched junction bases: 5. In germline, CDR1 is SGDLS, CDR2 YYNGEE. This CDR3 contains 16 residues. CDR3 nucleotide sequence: TGTGCCAGCAGCGTAGCCGAGCGGGGGGTTCAAGAGACCCAGTACTTC. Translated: CASSVAERGVQETQYF.

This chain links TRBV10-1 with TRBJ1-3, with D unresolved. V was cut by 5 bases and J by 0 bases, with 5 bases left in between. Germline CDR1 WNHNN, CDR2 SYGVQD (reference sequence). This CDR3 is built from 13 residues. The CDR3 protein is CASSPSSGNTIYF. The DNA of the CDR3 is TGCGCCAGCAGTCCGAGCTCTGGAAACACCATATATTTT.

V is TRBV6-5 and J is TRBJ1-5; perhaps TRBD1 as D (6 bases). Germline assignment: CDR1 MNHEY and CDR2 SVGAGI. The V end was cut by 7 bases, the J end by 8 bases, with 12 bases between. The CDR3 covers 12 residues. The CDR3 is CASINAGEPQHF. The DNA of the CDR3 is TGTGCCAGCATCAACGCAGGGGAGCCCCAGCATTTT.

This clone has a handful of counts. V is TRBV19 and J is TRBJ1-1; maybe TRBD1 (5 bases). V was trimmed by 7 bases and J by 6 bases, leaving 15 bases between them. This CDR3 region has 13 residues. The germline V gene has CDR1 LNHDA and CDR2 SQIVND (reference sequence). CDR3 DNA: TGTGCCAGTAAGCTTGGTTGGGGCGCTGAAGCTTTCTTT. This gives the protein CASKLGWGAEAFF.

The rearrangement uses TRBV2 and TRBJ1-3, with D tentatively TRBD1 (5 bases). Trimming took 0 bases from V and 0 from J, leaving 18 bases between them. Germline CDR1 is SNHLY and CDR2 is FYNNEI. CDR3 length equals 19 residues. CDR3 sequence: CASSEALLGKGDSGNTIYF. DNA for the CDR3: TGTGCCAGCAGTGAAGCGCTTCTAGGAAAAGGGGACTCTGGAAACACCATATATTTT.

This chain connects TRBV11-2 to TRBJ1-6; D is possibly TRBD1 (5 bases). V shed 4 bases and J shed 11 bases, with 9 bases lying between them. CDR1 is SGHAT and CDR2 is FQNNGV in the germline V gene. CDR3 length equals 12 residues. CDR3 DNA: TGTGCCAGCAGCTCAGGGATTCCACCCCTCCACTTT. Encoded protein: CASSSGIPPLHF.

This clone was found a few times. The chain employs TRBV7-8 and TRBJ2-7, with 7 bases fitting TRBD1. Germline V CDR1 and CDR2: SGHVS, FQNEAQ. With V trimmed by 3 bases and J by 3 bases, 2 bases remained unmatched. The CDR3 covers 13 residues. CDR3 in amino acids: CASSLGQYYEQYF. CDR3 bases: TGTGCCAGCAGCTTGGGACAGTACTACGAGCAGTACTTC. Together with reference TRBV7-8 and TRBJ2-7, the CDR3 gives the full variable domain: GAGVSQSPRYKVAKRGQDVALRCDPISGHVSLFWYQQALGQGPEFLTYFQNEAQLDKSGLPSDRFFAERPEGSVSTLKIQRTQQEDSAVYLCASSLGQYYEQYFGPGTRLTVT.

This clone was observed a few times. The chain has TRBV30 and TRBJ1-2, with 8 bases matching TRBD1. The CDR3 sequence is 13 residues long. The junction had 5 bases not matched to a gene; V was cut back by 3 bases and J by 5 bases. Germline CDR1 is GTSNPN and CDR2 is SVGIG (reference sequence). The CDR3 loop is CAWRPRQGYGYTF. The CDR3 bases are TGTGCCTGGAGGCCCCGACAGGGGTATGGCTACACCTTC.